The 10 T cell receptor beta chains listed next were all sequenced from one sample in a study of cytomegalovirus exposure and HLA in healthy donors. Primers: 60 Vbeta forward and 13 Jbeta reverse. Sequenced by immunoSEQ multiplex PCR; TCRdb stores in-frame clones only, minus some. In the table there are roughly 100,000 clones, approximately 82% of which are singletons. The sequencing input was PBMCs. The receptors stem from a man aged 40-50 years in good health and CMV-seronegative.

The V call is TRBV11-2, the J call TRBJ2-5; D is possibly TRBD1 (5 bases). CDR3 size: 15 residues. CDR1 is SGHAT, CDR2 FQNNGV, per germline. With 5 bases removed from V and 1 base from J, the gap between germline ends came to 14 bases. CDR3 sequence: CASSPHRQFQETQYF. CDR3 nucleotide sequence: TGTGCCAGCAGCCCTCATCGACAGTTCCAAGAGACCCAGTACTTC.

The gene calls are TRBV7-9 and TRBJ1-2; D ambiguous. Germline values: CDR1 SEHNR, CDR2 FQNEAQ (reference sequence). The CDR3 contains 16 residues. Trimming removed 0 bases from V and 8 bases from J, with 19 bases in between. CDR3 region: CASSLASRFLTGGYTF. CDR3 DNA sequence: TGTGCCAGCAGCTTAGCTTCTAGGTTCCTCACGGGGGGCTACACCTTC.

This chain joins TRBV27 and TRBJ1-5, with TRBD1 matching 7 bases. The CDR3 length is 12 residues. V shed 10 bases, J shed 4 bases, and the junction held 4 bases outside the gene matches. Per germline, CDR1 MNHEY and CDR2 SMNVEV (reference sequence). CDR3 amino acids: CANTGANQPQHF. CDR3 coding DNA: TGTGCCAATACAGGGGCAAATCAGCCCCAGCATTTT.

This clone was seen only a few times. This chain links TRBV5-1 with TRBJ2-7, with D maybe TRBD1 (6 bases). CDR3 length: 12 amino acids. Germline CDR1 and CDR2: SGHRS and YFSETQ. Trimming took off 5 bases at V and 6 bases at J, with 12 bases between the two ends. CDR3 sequence (DNA): TGCGCCAGCAGTTCCACAGGGATCGAGCAGTACTTC. Translating it yields CASSSTGIEQYF.

Turning to this clone: Compared with germline, one end of the junction differs, possibly owing to a read error. Other nucleotide sequences in the sample specify the same CDR3. The genes are TRBV7-8 and TRBJ2-1; TRBD2 aligns across 12 bases. The CDR3 runs to 18 residues. The germline gives CDR1 SGHVS, CDR2 FQNEAQ. CDR3 DNA sequence: TGTGCTAGCAGCTGGTGGGCCGAACTAGCGGGGGGTTACAATGAGCAGTTCTTC. This encodes CASSWWAELAGGYNEQFF.

The CDR3 here is CASGTGYGYTF. The DNA for the CDR3 is TGTGCCAGCGGGACAGGTTATGGCTACACCTTC. The V call is TRBV25-1, the J call TRBJ1-2, with 8 positions matching TRBD1. The CDR3 is made up of 11 amino acids. From germline, CDR1 is MGHDK and CDR2 SYGVNS. J was trimmed by 5 bases and V by 8 bases; bases with no gene match: 1.

The genes are TRBV5-1 and TRBJ2-2; possibly TRBD2 for D (5 bases). This CDR3 has 13 residues. V was trimmed by 5 bases and J by 2 bases, leaving 7 bases between them. Looked up from germline, CDR1 is SGHRS and CDR2 is YFSETQ. DNA for the CDR3: TGCGCCAGCAGTAGACTAAACACCGGGGAGCTGTTTTTT. Translated: CASSRLNTGELFF.

The chain recombines TRBV10-3 with TRBJ2-7, with 10 bases identical to TRBD1. Germline CDR1 reads ENHRY; CDR2 reads SYGVKD. The CDR3 loop spans 16 amino acids. V was pared by 6 bases and J by 4 bases, with 12 bases of the junction left unmatched. This CDR3 reads CAIRENPGQGPYEQYF. The CDR3 nucleotides read TGTGCCATCAGGGAGAATCCGGGACAGGGGCCGTACGAGCAGTACTTC.

V and J are TRBV25-1 and TRBJ2-3, with 7 bases aligning to TRBD1. This CDR3 is built from 17 residues. The germline gives CDR1 MGHDK, CDR2 SYGVNS. The V and J ends lost 4 bases and 6 bases, in that order; junction bases with no gene match: 16. The CDR3 is CASSGATGTVTSDTQYF. The CDR3 DNA reads TGTGCCAGCAGTGGAGCGACCGGGACAGTAACGTCGGATACGCAGTATTTT.

This chain uses TRBV9 with TRBJ1-1; tentative D call: TRBD1 (6 bases). V lost 0 bases and J lost 5, with 14 bases in between. Germline loops: CDR1 SGDLS, CDR2 YYNGEE. The CDR3 is made up of 15 amino acids. The CDR3 DNA sequence: TGTGCCAGCAGCGTAGGTTGGGGGACACAGACTGAAGCTTTCTTT. This gives the protein CASSVGWGTQTEAFF.